This paragraph covers one TCR beta chain sequence. This entry is derived from a study of blood T cell repertoires in COVID-19. Germline assignment: CDR1 SEHNR and CDR2 FQNEAQ (reference sequence). Between the trimmed V and J ends, which lost 3 bases and 10 bases, there was a span of 10 bases. The CDR3 sequence is 13 residues long. The authors' processing: Estimation of nucleated cell counts was performed using reference gene primer amplification. Sequencing used immunoSEQ multiplex PCR; TCRdb keeps in-frame clones, though not all of them. V and J calls and clone size are those listed in that table; D and trimming were worked out from the DNA. The sample includes tens of thousands of clones, around three quarters of them seen just once.

Sequencing was done on a sample of peripheral blood. The sequence derives from a man older than 75 with acute or convalescent COVID-19. This chain links TRBV7-9 with TRBJ1-6; D unclear. The CDR3 DNA reads as TGTGCCAGCAGCTTCGGTGGAGGATCACCCCTCCACTTT. Translated, it gives CASSFGGGSPLHF.